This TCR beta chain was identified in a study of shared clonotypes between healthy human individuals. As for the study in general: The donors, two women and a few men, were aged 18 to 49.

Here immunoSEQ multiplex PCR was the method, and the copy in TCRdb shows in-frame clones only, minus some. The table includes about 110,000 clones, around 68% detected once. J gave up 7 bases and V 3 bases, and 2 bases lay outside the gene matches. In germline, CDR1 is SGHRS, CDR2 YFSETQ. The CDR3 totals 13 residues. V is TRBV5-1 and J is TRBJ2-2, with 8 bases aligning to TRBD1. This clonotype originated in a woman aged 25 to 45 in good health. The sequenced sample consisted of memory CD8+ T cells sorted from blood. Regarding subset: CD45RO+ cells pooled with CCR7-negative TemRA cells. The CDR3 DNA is TGCGCCAGCAGCTGGACAGGGTTCGGGGAGCTGTTTTTT. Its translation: CASSWTGFGELFF. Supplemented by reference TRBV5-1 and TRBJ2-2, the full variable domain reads KAGVTQTPRYLIKTRGQQVTLSCSPISGHRSVSWYQQTPGQGLQFLFEYFSETQRNKGNFPGRFSGRQFSNSRSEMNVSTLELGDSALYLCASSWTGFGELFFGEGSRLTVL.